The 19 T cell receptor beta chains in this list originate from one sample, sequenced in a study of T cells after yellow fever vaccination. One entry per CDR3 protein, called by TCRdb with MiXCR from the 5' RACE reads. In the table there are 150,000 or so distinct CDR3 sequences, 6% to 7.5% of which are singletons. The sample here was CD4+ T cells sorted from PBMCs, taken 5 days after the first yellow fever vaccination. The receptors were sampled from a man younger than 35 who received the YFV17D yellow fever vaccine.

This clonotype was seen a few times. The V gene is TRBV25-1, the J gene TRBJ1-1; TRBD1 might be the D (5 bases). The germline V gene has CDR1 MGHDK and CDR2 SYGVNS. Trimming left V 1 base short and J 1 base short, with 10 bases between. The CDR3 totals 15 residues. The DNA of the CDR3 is TGTGCCAGCAGTGAATTGTTGGGGGGGAACACTGAAGCTTTCTTT. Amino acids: CASSELLGGNTEAFF. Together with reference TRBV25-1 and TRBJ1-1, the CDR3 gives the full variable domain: EADIYQTPRYLVIGTGKKITLECSQTMGHDKMYWYQQDPGMELHLIHYSYGVNSTEKGDLSSESTVSRIRTEHFPLTLESARPSHTSQYLCASSELLGGNTEAFFGQGTRLTVV.

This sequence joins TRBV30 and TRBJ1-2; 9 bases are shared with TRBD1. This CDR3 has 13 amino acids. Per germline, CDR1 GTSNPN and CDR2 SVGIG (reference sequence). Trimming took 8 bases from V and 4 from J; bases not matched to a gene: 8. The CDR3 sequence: CAIYGTGIYGYTF. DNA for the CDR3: TGTGCCATCTACGGGACAGGGATCTATGGCTACACCTTC. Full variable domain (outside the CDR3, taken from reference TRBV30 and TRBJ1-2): SQTIHQWPATLVQPVGSPLSLECTVEGTSNPNLYWYRQAAGRGLQLLFYSVGIGQISSEVPQNLSASRPQDRQFILSSKKLLLSDSGFYLCAIYGTGIYGYTFGSGTRLTVV.

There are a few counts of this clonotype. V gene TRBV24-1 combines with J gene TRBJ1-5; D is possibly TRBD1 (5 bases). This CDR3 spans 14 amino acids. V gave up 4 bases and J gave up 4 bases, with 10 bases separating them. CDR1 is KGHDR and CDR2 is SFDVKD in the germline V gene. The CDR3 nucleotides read TGTGCCACCAGTGACAGACAGTTTAATCAGCCCCAGCATTTT. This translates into CATSDRQFNQPQHF.

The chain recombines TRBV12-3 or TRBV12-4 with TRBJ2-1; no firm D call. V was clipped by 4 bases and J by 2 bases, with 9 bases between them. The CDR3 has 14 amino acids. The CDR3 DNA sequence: TGTGCCAGCAGTTCCCCCCTAGCCTACAATGAGCAGTTCTTC. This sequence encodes CASSSPLAYNEQFF.

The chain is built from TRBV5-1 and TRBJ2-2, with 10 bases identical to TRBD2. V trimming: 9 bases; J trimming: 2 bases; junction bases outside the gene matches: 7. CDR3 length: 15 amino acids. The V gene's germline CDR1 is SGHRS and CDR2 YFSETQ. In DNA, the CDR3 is TGCGCCACCCGCCTAGCGGGGGAAAACACCGGGGAGCTGTTTTTT. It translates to CATRLAGENTGELFF.

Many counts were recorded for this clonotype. The CDR3 coding sequence is TGTGCCAGCCGAACTGGGACAGGGCAGCAGTACGTC. This sequence encodes CASRTGTGQQYV. The chain couples TRBV6-2 or TRBV6-3 to TRBJ2-7; 9 nucleotides line up with TRBD1. CDR1 and CDR2 (germline): MNHEY, SVGEGT. The V gene end was trimmed by 8 bases and the J gene end by 8 bases; junction bases not matched to a gene: 7. This CDR3 has 12 residues.

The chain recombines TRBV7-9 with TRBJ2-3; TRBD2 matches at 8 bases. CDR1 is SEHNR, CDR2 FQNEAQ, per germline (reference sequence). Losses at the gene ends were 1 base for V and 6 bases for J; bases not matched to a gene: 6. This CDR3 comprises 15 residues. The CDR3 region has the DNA TGTGCCAGCAGCTTAGGCTCGGGGGGGCTGGATACGCAGTATTTT. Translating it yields CASSLGSGGLDTQYF.

CDR3 residues: CASSWGTSGGGEQFF. The CDR3 nucleotides are TGTGCCAGTAGTTGGGGGACTAGCGGGGGCGGTGAGCAGTTCTTC. This chain links TRBV19 with TRBJ2-1; 14 bases agree with TRBD2. V was clipped by 5 bases and J by 9 bases; unmatched bases: 6. Germline V gene sequence: CDR1 LNHDA, CDR2 SQIVND (reference sequence). This CDR3 has 15 amino acids. Full variable domain (outside the CDR3, taken from reference TRBV19 and TRBJ2-1): DGGITQSPKYLFRKEGQNVTLSCEQNLNHDAMYWYRQDPGQGLRLIYYSQIVNDFQKGDIAEGYSVSREKKESFPLTVTSAQKNPTAFYLCASSWGTSGGGEQFFGPGTRLTVL.

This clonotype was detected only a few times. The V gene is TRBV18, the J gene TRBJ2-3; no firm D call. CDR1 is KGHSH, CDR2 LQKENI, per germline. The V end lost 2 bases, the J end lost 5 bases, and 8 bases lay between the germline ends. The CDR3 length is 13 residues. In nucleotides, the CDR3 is TGTGCCAGCTCACCAGCAAACGGAGATACGCAGTATTTT. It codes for CASSPANGDTQYF.

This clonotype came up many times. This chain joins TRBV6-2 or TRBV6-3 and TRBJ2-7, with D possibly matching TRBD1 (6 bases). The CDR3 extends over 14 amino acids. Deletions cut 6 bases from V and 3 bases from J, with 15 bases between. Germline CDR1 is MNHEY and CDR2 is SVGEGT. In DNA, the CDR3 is TGTGCCAGCAGACCCAGGGGCCCAGACTACGAGCAGTACTTC. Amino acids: CASRPRGPDYEQYF.

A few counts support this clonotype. For the CDR3, the DNA is TGTGCTAGTGGTCCCCCGCGCCCAATCTACGAGCAGTACGTC. Translation: CASGPPRPIYEQYV. The chain links TRBV12-5 to TRBJ2-7; no reliable D call. The V gene lost 5 bases and the J gene lost 3 bases, with 14 bases spanning the gap. CDR1 is LGHNT, CDR2 FRNRAP, per germline. The CDR3 runs 14 residues.

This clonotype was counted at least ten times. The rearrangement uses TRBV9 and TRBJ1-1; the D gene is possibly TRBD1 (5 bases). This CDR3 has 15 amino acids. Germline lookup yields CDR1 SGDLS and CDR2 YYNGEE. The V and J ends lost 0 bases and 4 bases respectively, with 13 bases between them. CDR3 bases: TGTGCCAGCAGCGTAGGTGCAGGGTCGGGCACTGAAGCTTTCTTT. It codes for CASSVGAGSGTEAFF.

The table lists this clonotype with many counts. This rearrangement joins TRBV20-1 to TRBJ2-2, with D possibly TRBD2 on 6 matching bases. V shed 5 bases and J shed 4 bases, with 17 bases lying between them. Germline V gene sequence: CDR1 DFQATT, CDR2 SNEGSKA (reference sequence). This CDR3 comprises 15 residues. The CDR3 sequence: CSALDPGRSTGELFF. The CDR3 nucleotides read TGCAGTGCTTTGGACCCAGGGAGGAGCACCGGGGAGCTGTTTTTT.

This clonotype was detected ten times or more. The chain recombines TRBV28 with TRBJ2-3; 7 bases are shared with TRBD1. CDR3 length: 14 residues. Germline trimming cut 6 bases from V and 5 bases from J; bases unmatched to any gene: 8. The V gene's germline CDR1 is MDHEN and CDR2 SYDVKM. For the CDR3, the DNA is TGTGCCAGCAGGCCGACAGGGCGCGGAGATACGCAGTATTTT. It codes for CASRPTGRGDTQYF.

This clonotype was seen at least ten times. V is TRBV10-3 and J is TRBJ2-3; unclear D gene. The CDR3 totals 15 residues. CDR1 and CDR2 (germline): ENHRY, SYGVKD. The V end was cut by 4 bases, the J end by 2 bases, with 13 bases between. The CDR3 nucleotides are TGTGCCATCAGTGCCGCGGCTGGACCCACAGATACGCAGTATTTT. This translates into CAISAAAGPTDTQYF.

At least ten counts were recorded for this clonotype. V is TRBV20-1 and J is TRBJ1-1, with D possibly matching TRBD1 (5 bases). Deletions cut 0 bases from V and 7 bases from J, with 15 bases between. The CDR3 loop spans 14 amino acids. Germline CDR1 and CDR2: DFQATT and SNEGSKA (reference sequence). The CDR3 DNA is TGCAGTGCTAGAGATTCGGCCAGGGTTGGTGAAGCTTTCTTT. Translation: CSARDSARVGEAFF.

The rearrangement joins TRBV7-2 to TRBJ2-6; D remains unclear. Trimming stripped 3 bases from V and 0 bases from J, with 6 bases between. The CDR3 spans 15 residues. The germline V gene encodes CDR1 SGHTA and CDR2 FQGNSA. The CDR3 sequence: CASSFEVSGANVLTF. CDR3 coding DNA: TGTGCCAGCAGCTTCGAGGTCTCTGGGGCCAACGTCCTGACTTTC.

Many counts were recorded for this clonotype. The CDR3 nucleotides are TGCGCCAGCAGCCAAGCAGGGGGAGAGACCCAGTACTTC. Protein: CASSQAGGETQYF. This sequence joins TRBV4-3 and TRBJ2-5; 7 positions agree with TRBD1. Germline V gene lookup returns CDR1 LGHNA and CDR2 YSLEER. After removal of 1 base from V and 4 bases from J, the junction contained 0 bases not matched to a gene. CDR3 length: 13 residues.

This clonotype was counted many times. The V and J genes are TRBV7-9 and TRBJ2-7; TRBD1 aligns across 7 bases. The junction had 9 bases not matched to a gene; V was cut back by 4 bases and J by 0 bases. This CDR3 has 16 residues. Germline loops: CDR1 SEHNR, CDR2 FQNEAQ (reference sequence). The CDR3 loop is CASSSRQGRGSYEQYF. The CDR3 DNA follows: TGTGCCAGCAGCTCCCGACAGGGAAGGGGCTCCTACGAGCAGTACTTC.